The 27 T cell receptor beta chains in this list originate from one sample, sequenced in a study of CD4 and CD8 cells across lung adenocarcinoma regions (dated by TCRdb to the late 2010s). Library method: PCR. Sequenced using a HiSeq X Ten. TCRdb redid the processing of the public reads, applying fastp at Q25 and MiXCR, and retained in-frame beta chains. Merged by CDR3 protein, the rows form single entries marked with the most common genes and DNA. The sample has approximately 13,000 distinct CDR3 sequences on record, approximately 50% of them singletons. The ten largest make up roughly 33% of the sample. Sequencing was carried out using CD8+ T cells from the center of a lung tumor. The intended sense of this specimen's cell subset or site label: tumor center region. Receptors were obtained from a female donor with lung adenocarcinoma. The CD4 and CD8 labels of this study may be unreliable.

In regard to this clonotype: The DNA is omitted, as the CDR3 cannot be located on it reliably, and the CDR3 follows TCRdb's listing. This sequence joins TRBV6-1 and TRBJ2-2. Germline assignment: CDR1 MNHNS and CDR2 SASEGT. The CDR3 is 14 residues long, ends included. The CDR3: CASSLAVGTGAQFF.

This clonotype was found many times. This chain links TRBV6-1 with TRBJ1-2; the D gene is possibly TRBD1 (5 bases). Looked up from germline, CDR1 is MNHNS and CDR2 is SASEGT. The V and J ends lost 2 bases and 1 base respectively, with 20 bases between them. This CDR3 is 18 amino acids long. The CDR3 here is CASSERNPRDGFNYGYTF. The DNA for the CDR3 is TGTGCCAGCAGTGAACGCAACCCCCGGGACGGATTTAACTATGGCTACACCTTC.

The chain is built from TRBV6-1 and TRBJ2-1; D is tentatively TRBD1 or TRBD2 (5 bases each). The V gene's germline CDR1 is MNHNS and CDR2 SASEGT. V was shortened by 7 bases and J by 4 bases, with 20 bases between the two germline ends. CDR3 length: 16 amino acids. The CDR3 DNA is TGTGCCAGCACTCCCACAGAAACTGGGGGTTACAATGAGCAGTTCTTC. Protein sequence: CASTPTETGGYNEQFF.

CDR3 residues: CASNRLAGKGSDTQYF. Here the CDR3 DNA reads TGTGCCAGCAACCGACTAGCGGGAAAGGGCTCAGATACGCAGTATTTT. The V gene is TRBV6-1, the J gene TRBJ2-3, with 11 bases aligning to TRBD2. The germline CDR1 and CDR2 sequences are MNHNS and SASEGT. The CDR3 is made up of 16 amino acids. J gave up 4 bases and V 7 bases, and 10 bases lay outside the gene matches.

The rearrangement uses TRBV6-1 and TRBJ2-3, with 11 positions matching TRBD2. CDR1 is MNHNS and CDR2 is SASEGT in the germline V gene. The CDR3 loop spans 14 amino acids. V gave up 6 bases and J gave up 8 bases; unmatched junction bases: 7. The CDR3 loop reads CASSLAGGTGTQYF. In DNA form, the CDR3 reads TGTGCCAGCAGCCTAGCGGGGGGCACCGGTACGCAGTATTTT.

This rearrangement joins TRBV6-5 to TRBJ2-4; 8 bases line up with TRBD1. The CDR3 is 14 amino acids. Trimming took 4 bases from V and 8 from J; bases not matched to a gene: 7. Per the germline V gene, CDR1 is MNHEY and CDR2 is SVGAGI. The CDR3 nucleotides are TGTGCCAGCAGTTTCAGGGGGCGTTGGGACATTCAGTACTTC. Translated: CASSFRGRWDIQYF.

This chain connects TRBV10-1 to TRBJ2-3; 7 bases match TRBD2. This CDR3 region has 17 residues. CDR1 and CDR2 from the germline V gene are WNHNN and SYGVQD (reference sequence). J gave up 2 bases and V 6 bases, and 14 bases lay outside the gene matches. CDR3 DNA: TGCGCCAGCAGCGCCGGGGGACCGGGACTAAACACAGATACGCAGTATTTT. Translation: CASSAGGPGLNTDTQYF.

In DNA form, the CDR3 reads TGCGCCAGCAGTGGAGGCAGGGAGAAGAATGAGCAGTTCTTC. Its protein is CASSGGREKNEQFF. The chain has TRBV10-2 and TRBJ2-1, with D perhaps TRBD1 or TRBD2 (5 bases each). Trimming cost V 4 bases and J 7 bases, with 14 bases left between them. CDR1 and CDR2 (germline): WSHSY, SAAADI. CDR3 length equals 14 residues.

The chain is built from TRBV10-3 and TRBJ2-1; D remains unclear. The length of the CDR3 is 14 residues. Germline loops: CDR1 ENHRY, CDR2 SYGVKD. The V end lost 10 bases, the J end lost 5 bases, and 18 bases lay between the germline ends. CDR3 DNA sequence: TGTGCCACCCACGCTCTGGGCCGAGACAATGAGCAGTTCTTC. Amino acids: CATHALGRDNEQFF.

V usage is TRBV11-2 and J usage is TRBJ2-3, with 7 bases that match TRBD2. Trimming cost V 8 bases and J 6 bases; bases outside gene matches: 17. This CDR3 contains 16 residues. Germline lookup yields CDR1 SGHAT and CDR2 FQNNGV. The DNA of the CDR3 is TGTGCCAGCGGGTCCGGGACTACCCTTTGGGGTGATACGCAGTATTTT. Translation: CASGSGTTLWGDTQYF.

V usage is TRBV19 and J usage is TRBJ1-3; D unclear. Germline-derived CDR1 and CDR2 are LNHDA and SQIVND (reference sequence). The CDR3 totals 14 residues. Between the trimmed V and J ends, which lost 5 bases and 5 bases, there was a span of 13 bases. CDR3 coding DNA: TGTGCCAGTAGTCGGCCCGGGCTACGAAACACCATATATTTT. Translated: CASSRPGLRNTIYF.

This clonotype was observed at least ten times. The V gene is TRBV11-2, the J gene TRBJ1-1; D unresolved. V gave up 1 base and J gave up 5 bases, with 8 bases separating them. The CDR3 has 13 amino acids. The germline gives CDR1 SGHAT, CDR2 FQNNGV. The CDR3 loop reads CASSLVPATEAFF. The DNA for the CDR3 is TGTGCCAGCAGCTTAGTGCCAGCGACTGAAGCTTTCTTT.

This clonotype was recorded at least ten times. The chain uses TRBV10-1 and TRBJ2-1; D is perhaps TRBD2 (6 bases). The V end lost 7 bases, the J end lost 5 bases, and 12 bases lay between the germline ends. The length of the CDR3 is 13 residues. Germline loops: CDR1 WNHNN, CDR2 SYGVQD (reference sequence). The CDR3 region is CASIERAHNEQFF. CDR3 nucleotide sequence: TGCGCCAGCATCGAGCGGGCCCACAATGAGCAGTTCTTC.

The CDR3 nucleotides read TGTGCCAGCAGCCCCTTGGCGCTAGTTCAGCTAGAGACCCAGTACTTC. It encodes CASSPLALVQLETQYF. The chain joins TRBV7-2 to TRBJ2-1; no firm D call. Gene TRBJ2-5 matches the end of the DNA better, so the J call may be wrong. There are 16 residues in the CDR3. Germline lookup yields CDR1 SGHTA and CDR2 FQGNSA.

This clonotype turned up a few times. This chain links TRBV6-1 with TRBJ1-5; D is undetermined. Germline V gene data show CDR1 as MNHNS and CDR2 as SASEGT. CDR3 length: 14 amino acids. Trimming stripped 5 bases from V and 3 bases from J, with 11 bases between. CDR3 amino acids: CASSPSRSNQPQHF. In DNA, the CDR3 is TGTGCCAGCAGTCCGTCGAGGTCCAATCAGCCCCAGCATTTT.

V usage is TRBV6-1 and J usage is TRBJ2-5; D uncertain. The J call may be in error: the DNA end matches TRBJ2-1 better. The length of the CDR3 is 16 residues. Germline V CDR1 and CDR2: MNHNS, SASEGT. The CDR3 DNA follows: TGTGCCAGCAGTGAATGGCCTGACGGATCGATCTATGAGCAGTTCTTC. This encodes CASSEWPDGSIYEQFF.

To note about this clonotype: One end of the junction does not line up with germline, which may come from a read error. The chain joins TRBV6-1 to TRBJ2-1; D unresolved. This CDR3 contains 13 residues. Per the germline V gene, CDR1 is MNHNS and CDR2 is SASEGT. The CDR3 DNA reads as TGTGCCAGGAGTGTGGAAAGGAACAATATTCAGTTCTTC. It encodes CARSVERNNIQFF.

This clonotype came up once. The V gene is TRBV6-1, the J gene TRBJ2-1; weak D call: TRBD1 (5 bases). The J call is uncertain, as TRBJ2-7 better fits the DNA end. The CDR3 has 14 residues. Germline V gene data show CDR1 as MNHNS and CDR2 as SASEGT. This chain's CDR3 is CASSERGSSYEQYF. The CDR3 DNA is TGTGCCAGCAGTGAAAGGGGCAGCTCCTACGAGCAGTACTTC.

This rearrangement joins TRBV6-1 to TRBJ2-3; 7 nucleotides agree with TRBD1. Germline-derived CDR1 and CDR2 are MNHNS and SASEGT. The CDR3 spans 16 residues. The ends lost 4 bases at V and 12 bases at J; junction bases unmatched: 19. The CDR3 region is CASSARGLRTTDIQYF. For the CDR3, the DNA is TGTGCCAGCAGTGCTAGGGGGCTGCGAACCACAGATATTCAGTATTTT.

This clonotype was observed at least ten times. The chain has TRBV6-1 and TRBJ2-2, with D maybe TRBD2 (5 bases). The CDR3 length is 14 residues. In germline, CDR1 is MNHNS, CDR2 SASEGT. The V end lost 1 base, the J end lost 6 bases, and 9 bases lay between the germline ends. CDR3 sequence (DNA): TGTGCCAGCAGTGAAGGAATCGGGGCCGGGGAGCTGTTTTTT. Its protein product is CASSEGIGAGELFF.

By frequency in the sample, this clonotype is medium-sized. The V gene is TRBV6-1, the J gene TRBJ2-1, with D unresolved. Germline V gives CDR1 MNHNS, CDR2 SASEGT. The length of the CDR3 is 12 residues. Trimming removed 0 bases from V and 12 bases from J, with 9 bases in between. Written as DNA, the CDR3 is TGTGCCAGCAGTGAAGCGGGCAGTCGGCAGTTCTTC. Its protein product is CASSEAGSRQFF.

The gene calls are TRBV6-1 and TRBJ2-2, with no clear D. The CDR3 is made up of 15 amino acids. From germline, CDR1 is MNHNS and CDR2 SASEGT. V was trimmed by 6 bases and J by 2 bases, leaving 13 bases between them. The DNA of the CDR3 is TGTGCCAGCAGGGACCCCCAGAGAAACACCGGGGAGCTGTTTTTT. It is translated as CASRDPQRNTGELFF.

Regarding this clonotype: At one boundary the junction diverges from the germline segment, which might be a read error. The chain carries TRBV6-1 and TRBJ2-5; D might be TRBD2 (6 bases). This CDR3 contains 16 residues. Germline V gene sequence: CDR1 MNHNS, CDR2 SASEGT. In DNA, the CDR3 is TGTGCTAGCAGGGAGCTCGGAGGGCATGACCAAGAGACCCAGTACTTC. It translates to CASRELGGHDQETQYF.

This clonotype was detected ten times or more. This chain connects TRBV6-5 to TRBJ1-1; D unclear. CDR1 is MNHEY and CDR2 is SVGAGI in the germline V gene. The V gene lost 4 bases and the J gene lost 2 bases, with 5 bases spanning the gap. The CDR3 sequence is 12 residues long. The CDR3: CASSWGNTEAFF. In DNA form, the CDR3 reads TGTGCCAGCAGTTGGGGTAACACTGAAGCTTTCTTT.

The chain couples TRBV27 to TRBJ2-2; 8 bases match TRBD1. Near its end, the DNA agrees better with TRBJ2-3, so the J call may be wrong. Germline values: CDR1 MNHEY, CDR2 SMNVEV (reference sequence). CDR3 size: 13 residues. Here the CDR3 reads CASTRTGSETQYF. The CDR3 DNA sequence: TGTGCCAGCACCAGGACAGGGTCCGAGACGCAGTATTTT.

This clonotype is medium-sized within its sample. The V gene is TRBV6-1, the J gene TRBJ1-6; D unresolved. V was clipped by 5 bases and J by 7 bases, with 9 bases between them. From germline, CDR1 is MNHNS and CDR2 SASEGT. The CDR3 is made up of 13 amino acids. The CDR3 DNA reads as TGTGCCAGCAGTCAACTTCGGAATTCACCCCTCCACTTT. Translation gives CASSQLRNSPLHF.

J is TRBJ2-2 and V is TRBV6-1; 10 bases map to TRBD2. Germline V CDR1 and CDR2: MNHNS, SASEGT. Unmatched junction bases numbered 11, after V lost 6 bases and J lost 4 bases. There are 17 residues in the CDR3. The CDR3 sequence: CASRPASGSTSTGELFF. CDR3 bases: TGTGCCAGCAGACCGGCTAGCGGGAGTACCTCCACCGGGGAGCTGTTTTTT.